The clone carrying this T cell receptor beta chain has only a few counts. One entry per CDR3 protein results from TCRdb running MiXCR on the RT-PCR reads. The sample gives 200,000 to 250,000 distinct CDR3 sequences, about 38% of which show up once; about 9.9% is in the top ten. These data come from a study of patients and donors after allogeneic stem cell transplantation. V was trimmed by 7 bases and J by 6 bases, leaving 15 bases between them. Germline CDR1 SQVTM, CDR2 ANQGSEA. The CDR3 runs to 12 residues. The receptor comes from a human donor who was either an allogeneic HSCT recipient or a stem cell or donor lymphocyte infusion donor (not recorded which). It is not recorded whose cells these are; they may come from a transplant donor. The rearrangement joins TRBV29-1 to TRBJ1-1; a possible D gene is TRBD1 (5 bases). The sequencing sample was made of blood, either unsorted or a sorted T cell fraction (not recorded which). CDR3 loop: CSALGGEAEAFF. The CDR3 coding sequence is TGCAGCGCCCTGGGGGGGGAGGCTGAAGCTTTCTTT.